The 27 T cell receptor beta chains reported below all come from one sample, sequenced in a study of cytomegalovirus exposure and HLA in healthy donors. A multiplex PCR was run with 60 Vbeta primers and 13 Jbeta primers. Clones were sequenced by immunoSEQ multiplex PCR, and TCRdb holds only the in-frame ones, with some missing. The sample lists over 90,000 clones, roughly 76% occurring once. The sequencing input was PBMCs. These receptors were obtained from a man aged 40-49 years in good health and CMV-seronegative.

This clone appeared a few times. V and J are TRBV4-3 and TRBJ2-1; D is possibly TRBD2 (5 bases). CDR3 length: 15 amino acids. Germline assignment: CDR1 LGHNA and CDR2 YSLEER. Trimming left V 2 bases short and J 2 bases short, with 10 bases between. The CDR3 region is CASSQSPGAYNEQFF. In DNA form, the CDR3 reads TGCGCCAGCAGCCAAAGCCCCGGGGCCTACAATGAGCAGTTCTTC.

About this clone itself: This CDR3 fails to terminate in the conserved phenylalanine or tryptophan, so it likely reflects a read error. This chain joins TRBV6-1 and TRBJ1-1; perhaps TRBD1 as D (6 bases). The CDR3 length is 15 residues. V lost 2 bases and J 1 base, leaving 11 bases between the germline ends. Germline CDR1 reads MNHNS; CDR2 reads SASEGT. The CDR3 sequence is CASSEFRGENTEAFV. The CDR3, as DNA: TGTGCCAGCAGTGAATTCAGGGGTGAGAACACTGAAGCTTTCGTT.

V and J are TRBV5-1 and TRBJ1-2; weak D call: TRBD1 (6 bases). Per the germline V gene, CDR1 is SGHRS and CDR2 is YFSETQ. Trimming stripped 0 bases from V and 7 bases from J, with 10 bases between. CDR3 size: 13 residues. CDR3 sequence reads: CASSLEGGGGYTF. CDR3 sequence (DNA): TGCGCCAGCAGCTTGGAAGGGGGTGGTGGCTACACCTTC. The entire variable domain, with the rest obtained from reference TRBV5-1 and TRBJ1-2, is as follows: KAGVTQTPRYLIKTRGQQVTLSCSPISGHRSVSWYQQTPGQGLQFLFEYFSETQRNKGNFPGRFSGRQFSNSRSEMNVSTLELGDSALYLCASSLEGGGGYTFGSGTRLTVV.

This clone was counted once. The CDR3 loop is CASSIIAGQGRNTIYF. DNA of the CDR3: TGTGCCAGTAGTATAATAGCTGGGCAGGGGCGAAACACCATATATTTT. This chain joins TRBV19 and TRBJ1-3; a possible D gene is TRBD1 (6 bases). CDR1 LNHDA and CDR2 SQIVND come from the germline V gene (reference sequence). The CDR3 runs to 16 residues. Trimming shortened V by 2 bases and J by 5 bases, and 16 bases separated the two germline ends.

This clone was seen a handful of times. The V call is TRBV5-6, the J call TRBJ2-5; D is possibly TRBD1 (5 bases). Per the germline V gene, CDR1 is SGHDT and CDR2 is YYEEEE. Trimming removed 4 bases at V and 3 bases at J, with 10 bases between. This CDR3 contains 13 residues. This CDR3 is CASSRQTEETQYF. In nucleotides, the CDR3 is TGTGCCAGCAGCCGACAGACCGAAGAGACCCAGTACTTC. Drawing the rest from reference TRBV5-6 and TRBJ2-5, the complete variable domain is DAGVTQSPTHLIKTRGQQVTLRCSPKSGHDTVSWYQQALGQGPQFIFQYYEEEERQRGNFPDRFSGHQFPNYSSELNVNALLLGDSALYLCASSRQTEETQYFGPGTRLLVL.

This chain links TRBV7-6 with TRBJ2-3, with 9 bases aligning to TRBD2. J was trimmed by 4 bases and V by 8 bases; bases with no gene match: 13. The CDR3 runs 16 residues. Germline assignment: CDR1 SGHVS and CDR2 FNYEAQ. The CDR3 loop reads CASAAGGGTWADTQYF. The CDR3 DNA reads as TGTGCCAGCGCCGCGGGGGGGGGAACGTGGGCAGATACGCAGTATTTT.

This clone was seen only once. CDR3 DNA: TGCGCCAGCAGCCCGGGGGGCAGTATTGGAGAGACCCAGTACTTC. As protein: CASSPGGSIGETQYF. The rearrangement links TRBV5-1 to TRBJ2-5; tentatively, D is TRBD2 (7 bases). The germline CDR1 and CDR2 sequences are SGHRS and YFSETQ. Trimming pared 4 bases from V and 4 bases from J, leaving 17 bases between. This CDR3 has 15 residues.

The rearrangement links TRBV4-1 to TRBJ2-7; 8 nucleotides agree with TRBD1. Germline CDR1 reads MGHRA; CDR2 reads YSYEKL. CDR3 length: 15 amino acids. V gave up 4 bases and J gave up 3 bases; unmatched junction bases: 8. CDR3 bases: TGCGCCAGCAGCCCTGGACAGGGAGGTGACTACGAGCAGTACTTC. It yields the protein CASSPGQGGDYEQYF.

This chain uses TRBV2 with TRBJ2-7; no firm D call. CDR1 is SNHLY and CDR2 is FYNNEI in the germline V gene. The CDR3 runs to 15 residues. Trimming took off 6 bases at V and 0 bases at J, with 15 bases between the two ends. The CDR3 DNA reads TGTGCCAGCAGCCGTGACACTGTCTACTCCTACGAGCAGTACTTC. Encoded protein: CASSRDTVYSYEQYF.

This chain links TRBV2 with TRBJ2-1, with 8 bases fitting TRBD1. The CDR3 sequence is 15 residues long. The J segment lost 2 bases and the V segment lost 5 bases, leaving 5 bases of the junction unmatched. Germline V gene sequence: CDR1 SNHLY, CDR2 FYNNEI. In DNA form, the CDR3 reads TGTGCCAGCAGTTCGAGACAGGGGACCTACAATGAGCAGTTCTTC. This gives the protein CASSSRQGTYNEQFF.

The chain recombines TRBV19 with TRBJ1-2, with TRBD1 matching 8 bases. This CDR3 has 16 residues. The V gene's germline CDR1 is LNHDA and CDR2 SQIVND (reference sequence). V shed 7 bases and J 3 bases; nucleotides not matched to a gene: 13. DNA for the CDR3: TGTGCCAGTAAGAGGGGGACAGGCGCCTCCGACTATGGCTACACCTTC. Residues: CASKRGTGASDYGYTF.

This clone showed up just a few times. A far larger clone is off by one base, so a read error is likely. CDR3 amino acids: CASSQGDSYNEQFF. The DNA of the CDR3 is TGTGCCAGCAGTCAGGGGGACAGCTACAATGAGCAGTTCTTC. This chain links TRBV27 with TRBJ2-1; 7 bases fit TRBD1. CDR3 length: 14 residues. Germline assignment: CDR1 MNHEY and CDR2 SMNVEV (reference sequence). V dropped 5 bases and J dropped 3; count of bases not matched to a gene: 4.

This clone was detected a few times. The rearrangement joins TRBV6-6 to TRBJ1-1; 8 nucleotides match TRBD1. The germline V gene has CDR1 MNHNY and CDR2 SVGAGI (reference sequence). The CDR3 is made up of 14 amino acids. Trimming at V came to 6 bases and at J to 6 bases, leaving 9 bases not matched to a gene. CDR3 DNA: TGTGCCAGCAGCCAGCGGTCAGGGGGCTCTGAAGCTTTCTTT. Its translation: CASSQRSGGSEAFF.

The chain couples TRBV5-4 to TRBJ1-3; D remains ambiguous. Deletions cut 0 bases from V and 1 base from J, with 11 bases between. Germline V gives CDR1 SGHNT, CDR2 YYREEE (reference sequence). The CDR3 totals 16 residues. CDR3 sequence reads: CASSLAGLRSGNTIYF. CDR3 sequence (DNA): TGTGCCAGCAGCTTGGCAGGCCTCCGATCTGGAAACACCATATATTTT.

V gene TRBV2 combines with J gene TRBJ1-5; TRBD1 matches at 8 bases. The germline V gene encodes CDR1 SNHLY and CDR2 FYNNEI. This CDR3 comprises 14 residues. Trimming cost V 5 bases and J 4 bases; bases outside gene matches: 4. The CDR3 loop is CASSYGTGNQPQHF. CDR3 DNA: TGTGCCAGCAGTTATGGGACAGGTAATCAGCCCCAGCATTTT. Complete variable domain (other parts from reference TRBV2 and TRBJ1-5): EPEVTQTPSHQVTQMGQEVILRCVPISNHLYFYWYRQILGQKVEFLVSFYNNEISEKSEIFDDQFSVERPDGSNFTLKIRSTKLEDSAMYFCASSYGTGNQPQHFGDGTRLSIL.

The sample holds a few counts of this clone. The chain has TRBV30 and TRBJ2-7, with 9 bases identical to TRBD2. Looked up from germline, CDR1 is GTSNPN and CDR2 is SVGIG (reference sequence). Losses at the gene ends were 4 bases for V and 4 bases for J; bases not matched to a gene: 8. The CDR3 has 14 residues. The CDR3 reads CAWTPRTSVYEQYF. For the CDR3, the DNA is TGTGCCTGGACCCCCCGGACTAGCGTTTACGAGCAGTACTTC.

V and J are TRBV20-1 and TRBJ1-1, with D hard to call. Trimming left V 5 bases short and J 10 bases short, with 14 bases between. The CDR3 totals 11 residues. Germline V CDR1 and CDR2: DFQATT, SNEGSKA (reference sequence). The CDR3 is CSAVGRGRAFF. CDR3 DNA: TGCAGTGCTGTCGGGCGGGGTAGAGCTTTCTTT.

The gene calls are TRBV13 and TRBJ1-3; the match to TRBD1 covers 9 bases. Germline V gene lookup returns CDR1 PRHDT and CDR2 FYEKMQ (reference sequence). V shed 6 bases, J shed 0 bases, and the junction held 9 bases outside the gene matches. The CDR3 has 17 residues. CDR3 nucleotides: TGTGCCAGCAGGTCCACGGGACAGGGCTCCTCTGGAAACACCATATATTTT. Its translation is CASRSTGQGSSGNTIYF.

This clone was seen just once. CDR3 residues: CASSEVAGGPAGELFF. CDR3 in DNA: TGTGCCAGCAGCGAGGTAGCGGGGGGGCCCGCCGGGGAGCTGTTTTTT. The rearrangement joins TRBV7-9 to TRBJ2-2; 11 nucleotides line up with TRBD2. V trimming: 5 bases; J trimming: 6 bases; junction bases outside the gene matches: 8. The CDR3 is 16 amino acids. Looked up from germline, CDR1 is SEHNR and CDR2 is FQNEAQ (reference sequence).

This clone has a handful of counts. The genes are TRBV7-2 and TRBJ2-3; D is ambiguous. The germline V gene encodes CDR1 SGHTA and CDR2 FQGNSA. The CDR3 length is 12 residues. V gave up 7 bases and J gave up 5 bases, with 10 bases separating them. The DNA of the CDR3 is TGTGCCAGCACTGGCCGGGTAGATACGCAGTATTTT. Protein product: CASTGRVDTQYF.

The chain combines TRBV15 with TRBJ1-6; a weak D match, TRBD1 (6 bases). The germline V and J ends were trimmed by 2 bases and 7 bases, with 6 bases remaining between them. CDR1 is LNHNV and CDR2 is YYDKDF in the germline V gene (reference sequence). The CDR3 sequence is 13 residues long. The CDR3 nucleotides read TGTGCCACCAGCAGACAGGGGAATTCACCCCTCCACTTT. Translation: CATSRQGNSPLHF.

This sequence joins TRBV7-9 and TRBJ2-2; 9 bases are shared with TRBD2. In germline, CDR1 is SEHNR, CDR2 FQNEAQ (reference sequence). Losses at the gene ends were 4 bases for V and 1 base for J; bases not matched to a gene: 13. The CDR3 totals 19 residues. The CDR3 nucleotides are TGTGCCAGCAGCTCAGGTCTTAGACCTAGCGGGGAGAACACCGGGGAGCTGTTTTTT. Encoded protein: CASSSGLRPSGENTGELFF.

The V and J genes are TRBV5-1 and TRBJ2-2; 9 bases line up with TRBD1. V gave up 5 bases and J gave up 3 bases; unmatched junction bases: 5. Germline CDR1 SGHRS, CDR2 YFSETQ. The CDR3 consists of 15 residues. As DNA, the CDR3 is TGCGCCAGCAGGACGGGACAGGGCGACACCGGGGAGCTGTTTTTT. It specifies CASRTGQGDTGELFF.

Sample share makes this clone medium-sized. Here the CDR3 DNA reads TGTGCCAGCAGCTATCTGGGGGGGCGCGAGCAGTACTTC. Amino acid sequence: CASSYLGGREQYF. The chain employs TRBV5-4 and TRBJ2-7; TRBD2 might be the D (7 bases). CDR3 length: 13 residues. The germline V gene encodes CDR1 SGHNT and CDR2 YYREEE (reference sequence). V dropped 3 bases and J dropped 6 bases, with 13 bases sitting between them.

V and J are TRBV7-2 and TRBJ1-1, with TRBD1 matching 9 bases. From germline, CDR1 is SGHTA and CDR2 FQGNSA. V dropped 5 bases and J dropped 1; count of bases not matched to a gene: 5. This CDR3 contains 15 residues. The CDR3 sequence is CASSTRQGGNTEAFF. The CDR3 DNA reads TGTGCCAGCAGCACCAGACAGGGGGGGAACACTGAAGCTTTCTTT.

CDR3 loop: CSAEDRGGVTDTQYF. CDR3 bases: TGCAGCGCCGAAGACAGGGGCGGTGTGACAGATACGCAGTATTTT. The rearrangement uses TRBV29-1 and TRBJ2-3, with 8 bases matching TRBD1. The CDR3 runs 15 residues. CDR1 SQVTM and CDR2 ANQGSEA come from the germline V gene. V trimming: 7 bases; J trimming: 3 bases; junction bases outside the gene matches: 12.

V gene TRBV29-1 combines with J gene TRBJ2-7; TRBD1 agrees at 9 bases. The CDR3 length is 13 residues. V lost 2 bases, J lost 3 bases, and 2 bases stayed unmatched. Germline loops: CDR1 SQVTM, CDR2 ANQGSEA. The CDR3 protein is CSVEWDRDYEQYF. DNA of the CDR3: TGCAGCGTTGAATGGGACAGGGACTACGAGCAGTACTTC.